The present T cell receptor (beta chain) was sequenced within a study of vaccination and CD4 T cells after COVID-19. Across the study: Six males and four females, two of them Hispanic, were enrolled as convalescents. The BNT162b2 or mRNA-1273 vaccine was given to participants in two doses. General study points: Rising from around 19 to 38, the median of SARS-CoV-2-reactive clonotypes did not change significantly.

Sequence data for DNA of cultured CD4+ T cells were generated by the Oncomine TCR Beta short-read assay. The source of extracted genomic DNA was cultured CD4+ T cells. TCRdb recomputed calls from the PCR reads with MiXCR, one row per CDR3 protein. The sample records about 20,000 distinct CDR3 sequences, approximately 70% being singletons. This clonotype was detected only a few times. The antigen is unknown. Germline V gene lookup returns CDR1 MGHDK and CDR2 SYGVNS. This CDR3 has 13 residues. V lost 5 bases to trimming and J lost 5 bases, with 12 bases between them. As to treatment: approximately 11-day PBMC culture with coronavirus spike peptide pools or control peptides (ViraFEST assay).

This chain links TRBV25-1 with TRBJ1-2; no firm D call. This receptor was taken from a human donor who had recovered from COVID-19. Material for sequencing was CD4+ T cells from blood, cultured in vitro. CDR3 residues: CASSPPVGYGYTF. The DNA of the CDR3 is TGTGCCAGCAGTCCCCCGGTAGGATATGGCTACACCTTC.